Described below is a single T cell receptor beta chain sequence and its context. Its specificity is unknown. The data stem from a study of T cell responses to AZD1222 COVID-19 vaccine. Overall study findings and caveats: Spike-wide vaccine-associated CD4 TCRs dominated at 160-218 and 743-854.

Libraries were prepared by immunoSEQ multiplex PCR; TCRdb keeps only in-frame clonotypes and omits some of them. The data show about 120,000 clones, around 82% seen once. The V gene's germline CDR1 is MNHEY and CDR2 SMNVEV (reference sequence). V shed 5 bases and J 8 bases; nucleotides not matched to a gene: 11. This CDR3 has 15 residues. This material consisted of peripheral blood, taken on day 0 of AZD1222 vaccination. This receptor was identified in an adult in good health. The chain has TRBV27 and TRBJ1-5; 8 nucleotides match TRBD1. The CDR3 bases are TGTGCCAGCAGTCCGACTCCAGGGGGCGGAGAGCCCCAGCATTTT. Residues: CASSPTPGGGEPQHF.